Described below is a single T cell receptor beta chain sequence and its context. This receptor's antigen is unknown. Base qualities are not provided; no much larger clone lies one nucleotide away. V gives up 0 bases and J gives up 0 bases, and the segment between their germline ends measures 10 bases. Taken from cysteine to phenylalanine, the CDR3 has 16 residues. Only the CDR3 DNA stays, 48 bases, in frame from base 1. Reading the germline V gene gives CDR1 SGHRS and CDR2 YFSETQ. This specimen's time point label, per the study, means: approximately 25 months on ibrutinib. For TCR beta library preparation, roughly 2.1 micrograms of genomic DNA were isolated from cryopreserved PBMCs. Longitudinal blood samples from CLL patients receiving ibrutinib monotherapy were subjected to high-throughput TCR beta sequencing. The patients took part in an open-label, single-center phase 2 trial of ibrutinib monotherapy.

This entry comes from a study of cytotoxic CD8 clonotypes in ibrutinib-treated CLL (dated by TCRdb to about 2021). General notes on the study: The cohort was composed of about 10 relapsed/refractory and around 14 treatment-naive patients; IGHV unmutated status was identified in 17 patients. Partial responses were observed in 24 patients and complete responses in 2; after a median follow-up of around 64 months, remission was maintained in 14 patients and progression was observed in 12. The response samples were drawn at a median of 12 months into treatment, with a range of about 6 to 36 months. On average, each sample had approximately 260,000 productive templates and tens of thousands of productive rearrangements. Of the approximately 86 participants in the trial, approximately 25 had longitudinal samples available. Cryopreserved peripheral blood mononuclear cells were collected before treatment, at response, and at either disease progression or sustained remission. Every sample from remission and from progressive disease was obtained while the patients were still on ibrutinib.

Broad study findings and their caveats: An increase in clonality was observed at ibrutinib response, with clonality remaining stable during sustained remission and falling back toward baseline at progression. Sampling times were not matched between sustained-remission and progressing patients, and lymph node repertoires were not studied. Public clonotypes were rare and either shrank or stayed stable during treatment, and the rise in clonality at ibrutinib response reflected expansion of private clonotypes. Baseline clonality was found to be higher than that of age-matched healthy donors and was strongly correlated with circulating CD8+ T-cell counts.

On a MiSeq, deep resolution sequencing aimed for a depth between 1 in 1 million and 1 in 200,000 T cells, with each clonotype covered roughly 10x on average. The immunoSEQ hsTCRB Kit was used to generate the TCR beta libraries. The original methods were these. The data were analyzed with ImmunoSEQ Analyzer and ImmunoSEQ Data Assistant, and V, D and J gene assignments followed IMGT definitions. Clonality, which ranges from 0 to 1, was calculated as one minus the normalized Shannon entropy of productive rearrangement frequencies. Only overrepresented clonotypes making up at least 0.05% of the repertoire of each patient were included in the public clonotype analysis. Repertoires from 10 to 15 age-matched healthy donors in immuneACCESS were used as clonality controls. TCRdb took this table from immuneACCESS and kept in-frame rearrangements with V and J called. Such tables lack part of the clones; where checked against another copy, unresolved V genes explain under half of the gap, and the rest is unexplained. V and J calls and clone size come straight from that table; D and trimming were deduced from the DNA. For this sample there are about 150,000 clones; 60% to 85% appear just once. In total, the top ten clones hold around 4.9% of the sample.

The chain employs TRBV5-1 and TRBJ2-4, and possibly TRBD1, on 5 matching bases. The receptor comes from a human donor with chronic lymphocytic leukemia. Sample: PBMCs, taken after 24 months of ibrutinib treatment. The nucleotides read TGCGCCAGCAGCTTGGGGGCAGGGTTAGCCAAAAACATTCAGTACTTC. It codes for CASSLGAGLAKNIQYF.